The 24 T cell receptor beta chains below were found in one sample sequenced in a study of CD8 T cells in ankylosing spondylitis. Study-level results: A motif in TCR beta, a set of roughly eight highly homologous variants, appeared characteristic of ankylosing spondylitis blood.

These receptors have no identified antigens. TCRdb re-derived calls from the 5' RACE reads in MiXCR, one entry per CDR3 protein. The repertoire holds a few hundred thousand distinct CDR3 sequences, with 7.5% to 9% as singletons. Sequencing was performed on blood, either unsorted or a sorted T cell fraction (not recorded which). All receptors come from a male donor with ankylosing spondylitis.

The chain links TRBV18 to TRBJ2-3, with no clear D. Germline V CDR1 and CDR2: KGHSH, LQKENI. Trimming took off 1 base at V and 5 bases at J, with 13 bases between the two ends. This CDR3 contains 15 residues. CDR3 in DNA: TGTGCCAGCTCACCACAGGGTGGTAGTGGAGATACGCAGTATTTT. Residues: CASSPQGGSGDTQYF.

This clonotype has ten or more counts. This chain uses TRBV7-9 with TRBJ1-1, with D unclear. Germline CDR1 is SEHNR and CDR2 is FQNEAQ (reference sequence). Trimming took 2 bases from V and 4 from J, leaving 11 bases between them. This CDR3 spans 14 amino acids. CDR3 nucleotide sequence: TGTGCCAGCAGCTTAATGGGAATTGGCACTGAAGCTTTCTTT. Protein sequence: CASSLMGIGTEAFF.

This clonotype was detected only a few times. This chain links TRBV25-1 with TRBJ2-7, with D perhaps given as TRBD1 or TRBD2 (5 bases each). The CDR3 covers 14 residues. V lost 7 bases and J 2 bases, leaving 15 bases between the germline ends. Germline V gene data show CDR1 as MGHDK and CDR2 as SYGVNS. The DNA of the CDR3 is TGTGCCAGCATCGGGACGCCGGATCCCTACGAGCAGTACTTC. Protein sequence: CASIGTPDPYEQYF.

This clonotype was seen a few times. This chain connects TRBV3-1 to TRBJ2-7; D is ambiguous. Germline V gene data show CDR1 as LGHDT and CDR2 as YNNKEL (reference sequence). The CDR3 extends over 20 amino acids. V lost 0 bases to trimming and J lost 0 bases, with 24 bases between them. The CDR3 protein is CASSQDRSGPGDRSSYEQYF. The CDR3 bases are TGTGCCAGCAGCCAAGATAGGTCAGGACCAGGAGACCGAAGCTCCTACGAGCAGTACTTC.

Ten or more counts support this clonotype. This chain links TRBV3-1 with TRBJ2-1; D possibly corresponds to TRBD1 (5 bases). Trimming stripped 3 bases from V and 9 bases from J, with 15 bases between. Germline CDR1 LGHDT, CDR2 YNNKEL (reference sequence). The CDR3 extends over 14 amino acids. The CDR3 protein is CASSQMQGPGEQFF. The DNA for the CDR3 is TGTGCCAGCAGCCAGATGCAGGGTCCCGGTGAGCAGTTCTTC.

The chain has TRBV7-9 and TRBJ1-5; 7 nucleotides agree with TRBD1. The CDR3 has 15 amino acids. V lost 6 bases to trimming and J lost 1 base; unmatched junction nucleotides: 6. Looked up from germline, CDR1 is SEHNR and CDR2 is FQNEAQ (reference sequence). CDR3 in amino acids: CASSSDRESNQPQHF. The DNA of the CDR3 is TGTGCCAGCAGTTCTGACAGGGAGAGCAATCAGCCCCAGCATTTT.

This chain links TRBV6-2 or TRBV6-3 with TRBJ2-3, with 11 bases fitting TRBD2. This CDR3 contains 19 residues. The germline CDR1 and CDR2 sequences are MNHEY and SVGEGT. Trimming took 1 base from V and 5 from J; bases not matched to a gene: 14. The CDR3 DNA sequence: TGTGCCAGCAGTTACTTTCTAGCGGGAGGCCTTTCCTCCGAAGATACGCAGTATTTT. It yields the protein CASSYFLAGGLSSEDTQYF.

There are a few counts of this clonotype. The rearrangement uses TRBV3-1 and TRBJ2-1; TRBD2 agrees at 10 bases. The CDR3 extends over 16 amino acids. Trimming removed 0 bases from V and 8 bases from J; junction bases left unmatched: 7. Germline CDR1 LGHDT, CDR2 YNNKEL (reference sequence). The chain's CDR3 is CASSQELAGRSYEQFF. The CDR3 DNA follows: TGTGCCAGCAGCCAAGAACTAGCGGGGCGGTCCTATGAGCAGTTCTTC.

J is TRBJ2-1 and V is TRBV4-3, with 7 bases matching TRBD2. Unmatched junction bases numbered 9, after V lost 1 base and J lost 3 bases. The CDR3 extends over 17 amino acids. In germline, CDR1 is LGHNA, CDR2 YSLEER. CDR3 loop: CASSQARLADNYNEQFF. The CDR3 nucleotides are TGCGCCAGCAGCCAAGCGCGTCTAGCGGACAACTACAATGAGCAGTTCTTC.

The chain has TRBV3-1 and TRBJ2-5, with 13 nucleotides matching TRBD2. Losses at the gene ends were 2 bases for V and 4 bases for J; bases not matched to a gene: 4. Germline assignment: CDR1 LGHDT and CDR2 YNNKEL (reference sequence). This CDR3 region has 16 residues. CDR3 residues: CASSQSRTSGGETQYF. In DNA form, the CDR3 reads TGTGCCAGCAGCCAATCCCGGACTAGCGGGGGAGAGACCCAGTACTTC.

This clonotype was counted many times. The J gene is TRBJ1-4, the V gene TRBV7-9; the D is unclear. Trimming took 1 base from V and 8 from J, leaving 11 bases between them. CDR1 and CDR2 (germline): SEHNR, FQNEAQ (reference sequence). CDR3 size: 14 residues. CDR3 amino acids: CASSLVDSWEKLFF. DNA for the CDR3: TGTGCCAGCAGCTTAGTAGACTCCTGGGAAAAACTGTTTTTT.

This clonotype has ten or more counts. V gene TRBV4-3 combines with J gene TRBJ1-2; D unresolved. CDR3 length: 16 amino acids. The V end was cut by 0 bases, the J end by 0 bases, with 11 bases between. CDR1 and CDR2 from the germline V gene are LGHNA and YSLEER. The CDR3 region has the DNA TGCGCCAGCAGCCAAGATAGGGTAACTCCTAACTATGGCTACACCTTC. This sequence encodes CASSQDRVTPNYGYTF.

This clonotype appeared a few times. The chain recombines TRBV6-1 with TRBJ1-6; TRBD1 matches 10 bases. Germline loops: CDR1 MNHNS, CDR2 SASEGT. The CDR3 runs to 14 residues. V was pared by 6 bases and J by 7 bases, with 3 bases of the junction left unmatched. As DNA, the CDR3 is TGTGCCAGCAGGGAGGGACAGGGGAATTCACCCCTCCACTTT. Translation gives CASREGQGNSPLHF.

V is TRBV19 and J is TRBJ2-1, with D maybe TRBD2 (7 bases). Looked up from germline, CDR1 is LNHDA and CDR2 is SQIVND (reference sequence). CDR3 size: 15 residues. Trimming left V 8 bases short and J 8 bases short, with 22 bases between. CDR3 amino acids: CASLGGGRALDEQFF. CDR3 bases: TGTGCCAGTCTAGGGGGGGGGAGGGCCCTTGATGAGCAGTTCTTC.

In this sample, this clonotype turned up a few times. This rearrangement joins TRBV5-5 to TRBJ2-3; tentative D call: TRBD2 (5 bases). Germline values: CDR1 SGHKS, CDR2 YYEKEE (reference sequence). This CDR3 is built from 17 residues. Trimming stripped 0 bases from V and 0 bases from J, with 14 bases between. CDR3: CASSLERSGPSTDTQYF. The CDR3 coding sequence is TGTGCCAGCAGCTTGGAGCGCAGCGGACCTAGCACAGATACGCAGTATTTT. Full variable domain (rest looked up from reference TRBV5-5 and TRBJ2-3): DAGVTQSPTHLIKTRGQQVTLRCSPISGHKSVSWYQQVLGQGPQFIFQYYEKEERGRGNFPDRFSARQFPNYSSELNVNALLLGDSALYLCASSLERSGPSTDTQYFGPGTRLTVL.

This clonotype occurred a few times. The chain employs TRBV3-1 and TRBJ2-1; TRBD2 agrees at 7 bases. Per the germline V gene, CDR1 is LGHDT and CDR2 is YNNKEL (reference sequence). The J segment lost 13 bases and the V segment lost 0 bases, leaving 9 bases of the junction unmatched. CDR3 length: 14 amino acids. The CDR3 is CASSQEVAGVPQFF. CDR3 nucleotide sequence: TGTGCCAGCAGCCAAGAAGTCGCGGGAGTACCTCAGTTCTTC.

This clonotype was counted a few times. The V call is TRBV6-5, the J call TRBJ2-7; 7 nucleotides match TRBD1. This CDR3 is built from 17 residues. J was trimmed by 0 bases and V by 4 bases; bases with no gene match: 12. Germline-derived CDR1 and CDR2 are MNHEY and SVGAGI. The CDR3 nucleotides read TGTGCCAGCAGTTCCACGACAGGGTATGTTAGCTCCTACGAGCAGTACTTC. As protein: CASSSTTGYVSSYEQYF.

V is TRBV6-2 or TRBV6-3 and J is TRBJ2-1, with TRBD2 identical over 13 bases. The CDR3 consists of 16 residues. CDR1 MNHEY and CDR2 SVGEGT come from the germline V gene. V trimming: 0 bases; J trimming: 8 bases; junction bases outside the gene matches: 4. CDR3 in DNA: TGTGCCAGCAGTTACTCACTAGCGGGAGGGGGCTATGAGCAGTTCTTC. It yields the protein CASSYSLAGGGYEQFF.

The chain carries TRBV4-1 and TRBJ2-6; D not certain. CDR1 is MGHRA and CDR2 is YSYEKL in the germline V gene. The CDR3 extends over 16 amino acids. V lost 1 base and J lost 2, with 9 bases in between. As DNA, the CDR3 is TGCGCCAGCAGCCAAGTATGGGGTACTGGGGCCAACGTCCTGACTTTC. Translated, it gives CASSQVWGTGANVLTF.

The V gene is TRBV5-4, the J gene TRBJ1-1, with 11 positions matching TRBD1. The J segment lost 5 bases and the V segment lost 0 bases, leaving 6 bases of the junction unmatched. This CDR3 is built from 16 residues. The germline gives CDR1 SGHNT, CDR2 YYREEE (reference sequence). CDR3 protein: CASSLGYRDRGTEAFF. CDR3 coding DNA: TGTGCCAGCAGCTTGGGGTACCGGGACAGGGGGACTGAAGCTTTCTTT.

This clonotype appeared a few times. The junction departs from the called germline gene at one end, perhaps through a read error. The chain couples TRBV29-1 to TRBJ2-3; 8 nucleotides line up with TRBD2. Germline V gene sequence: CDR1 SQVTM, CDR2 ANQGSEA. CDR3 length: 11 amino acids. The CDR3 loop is CSVDSGMINKF. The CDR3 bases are TGCAGCGTTGATAGCGGGATGATCAACAAATTT.

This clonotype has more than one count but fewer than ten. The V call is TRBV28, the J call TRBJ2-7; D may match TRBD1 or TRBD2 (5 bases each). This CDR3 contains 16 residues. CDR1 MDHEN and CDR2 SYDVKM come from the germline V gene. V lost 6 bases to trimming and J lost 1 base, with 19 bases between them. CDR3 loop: CASRTTGTGGSYEQYF. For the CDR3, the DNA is TGTGCCAGCAGAACAACGGGGACCGGCGGGTCCTACGAGCAGTACTTC.

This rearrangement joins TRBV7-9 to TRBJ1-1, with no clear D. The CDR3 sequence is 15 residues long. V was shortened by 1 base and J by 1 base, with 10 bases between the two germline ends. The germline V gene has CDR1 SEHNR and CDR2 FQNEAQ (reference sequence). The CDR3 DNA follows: TGTGCCAGCAGCTTAGTGCAGCACCAGAACACTGAAGCTTTCTTT. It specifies CASSLVQHQNTEAFF.

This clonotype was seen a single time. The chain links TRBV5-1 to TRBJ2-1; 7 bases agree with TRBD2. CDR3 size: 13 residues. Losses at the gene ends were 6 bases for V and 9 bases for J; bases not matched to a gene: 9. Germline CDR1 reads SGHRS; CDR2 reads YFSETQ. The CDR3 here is CASTPAGWGEQFF. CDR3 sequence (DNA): TGCGCCAGCACGCCAGCGGGGTGGGGTGAGCAGTTCTTC.